This T cell receptor beta chain was sequenced during a study of cytomegalovirus exposure and HLA in healthy donors. Regarding the study as a whole: Prediction of most subjects' HLA-A and HLA-B alleles by TCR beta sequences was reportedly accurate. In an earlier analysis, about 90% or about 30%: the productive usage of most TCR beta V segments.

Both 60 Vbeta primers and 13 Jbeta primers went into the PCR. Repertoires were generated with immunoSEQ multiplex PCR, while TCRdb's copy carries only in-frame clones and drops some. The sample gives 150,000 to 200,000 clones, under 80% of which show up once; over 2% is in the top ten. Turning to this clone: The antigen is not known.

Sequenced sample: PBMCs. The sequence came from a female donor in good health and CMV-seronegative.

CDR3 protein: CASSPLRLSNQPQHF. The CDR3 coding sequence is TGTGCCAGCAGTCCCCTTCGGTTGAGCAATCAGCCCCAGCATTTT. The V gene is TRBV27, the J gene TRBJ1-5; the D is unclear. V lost 5 bases and J 1 base, leaving 12 bases between the germline ends. There are 15 residues in the CDR3. The V gene's germline CDR1 is MNHEY and CDR2 SMNVEV (reference sequence).